This is a list of T cell receptor beta chains from one sample in a study of control samples from healthy donors and cancer patients. Repertoires were generated with immunoSEQ multiplex PCR, while TCRdb's copy carries only in-frame clones and drops some. The sample includes some 49,000 clones, around nine tenths of them seen just once. What was sequenced was PBMCs. The source is a man aged 25 to 40 with colorectal cancer. CDR3s leave out the opening cysteine and the closing phenylalanine or tryptophan.

J gene,V gene,CDR3 protein
TRBJ1-1,TRBV6-5,ASIGNWNEAF
TRBJ1-6,TRBV5-1,ASSFFPAGGSNSPLH
TRBJ2-2,TRBV6-5,ASKDLANTGELF
TRBJ2-3,TRBV24-1,ATSDSAGASSTDTQY
TRBJ2-3,TRBV4-1,ASSRTGTEADTQY
TRBJ1-2,TRBV19,ASSTRTANYGYT
TRBJ2-5,TRBV5-1,ASSLAVAGEQETQY
TRBJ1-6,TRBV6-2/TRBV6-3,ASSYTGETSPLH
TRBJ2-5,TRBV27,ASSLSQGLQETQY
TRBJ1-2,TRBV4-2,ASSQTDGYGYT
TRBJ1-2,TRBV7-2,ASSLRRGRDYGYT
TRBJ1-2,TRBV10-3,AISEEQSYGYT
TRBJ2-5,TRBV12-3/TRBV12-4,ASTYGVGETQY
TRBJ1-5,TRBV7-2,ASSLTMEQPQH
TRBJ2-3,TRBV10-3,AITLTGTTDTQY
TRBJ2-3,TRBV2,ASVLVSNRATDTQY
TRBJ2-5,TRBV6-4,ASSDSWTSSIQETQY
TRBJ1-1,TRBV11-2,ASSLQFMNTEAF
TRBJ2-3,TRBV14,ASSPERDTQY
TRBJ1-1,TRBV5-1,ASSLEGSTEAF
TRBJ2-1,TRBV5-1,ASSLYRGTTPIDEQF
TRBJ2-2,TRBV4-1,ASRATGELF
TRBJ1-2,TRBV6-6,ASSYSVQQYGYT
TRBJ1-1,TRBV11-2,ASSLFAAPEAF
TRBJ2-2,TRBV4-1,ASSPYTSGGALSGELF
TRBJ1-4,TRBV30,AWSVHLGTNEKLF
TRBJ2-3,TRBV3-1/TRBV3-2,ASSLYTDTQY
TRBJ2-7,TRBV20-1,SASVYSLYEQY
TRBJ1-1,TRBV19,ASSTPQTGMNTEAF
TRBJ2-3,TRBV30,AWKRTSSSDTQY
TRBJ1-2,TRBV4-3,ASSPRTMGVVGYSYT
TRBJ1-1,TRBV11-2,ASSSSPWLRERNTEAF
TRBJ2-2,TRBV2,ASRQNQGTGELF